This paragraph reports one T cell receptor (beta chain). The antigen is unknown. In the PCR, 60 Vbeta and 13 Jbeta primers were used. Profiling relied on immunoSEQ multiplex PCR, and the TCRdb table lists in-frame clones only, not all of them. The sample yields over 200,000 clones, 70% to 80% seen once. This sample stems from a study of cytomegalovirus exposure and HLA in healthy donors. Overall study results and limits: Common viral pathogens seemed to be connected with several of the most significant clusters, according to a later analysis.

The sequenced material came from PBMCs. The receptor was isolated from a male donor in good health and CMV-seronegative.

CDR3 sequence (DNA): TGTGCCAGCAGCCCCCTTGAGAATGAAGCTTTCTTT. This translates into CASSPLENEAFF. The genes are TRBV2 and TRBJ1-1; D call uncertain. Germline CDR1 and CDR2: SNHLY and FYNNEI. The CDR3 has 12 residues. With 6 bases removed from V and 7 bases from J, the gap between germline ends came to 12 bases.